This record concerns one TCR beta chain sequence. Those enrolled, adults aged roughly 18 to 90 years, came from about 24 US areas. The J segment lost 6 bases and the V segment lost 5 bases, leaving 10 bases of the junction unmatched. The V gene's germline CDR1 is SGHVS and CDR2 FQNEAQ. The CDR3 is 16 residues long. The sample originates from a study of blood T cell repertoires in COVID-19. As for the study in general: The cDNA or gDNA used as material had been derived from T cells, B-cell-depleted T cells, or PBMCs.

Sequencing used immunoSEQ multiplex PCR; TCRdb keeps in-frame clones, though not all of them. The repertoire holds approximately 270,000 clones, with about nine tenths as singletons. The V gene is TRBV7-8, the J gene TRBJ1-3; 10 bases agree with TRBD1. Sequences were obtained from PBMCs or T cells enriched from blood (not recorded which). The receptor was isolated from a man aged 40-49 years who had recovered from COVID-19. The CDR3: CASSPETGGSANTIYF. CDR3 nucleotide sequence: TGTGCCAGCAGCCCAGAGACAGGGGGCTCCGCAAACACCATATATTTT.